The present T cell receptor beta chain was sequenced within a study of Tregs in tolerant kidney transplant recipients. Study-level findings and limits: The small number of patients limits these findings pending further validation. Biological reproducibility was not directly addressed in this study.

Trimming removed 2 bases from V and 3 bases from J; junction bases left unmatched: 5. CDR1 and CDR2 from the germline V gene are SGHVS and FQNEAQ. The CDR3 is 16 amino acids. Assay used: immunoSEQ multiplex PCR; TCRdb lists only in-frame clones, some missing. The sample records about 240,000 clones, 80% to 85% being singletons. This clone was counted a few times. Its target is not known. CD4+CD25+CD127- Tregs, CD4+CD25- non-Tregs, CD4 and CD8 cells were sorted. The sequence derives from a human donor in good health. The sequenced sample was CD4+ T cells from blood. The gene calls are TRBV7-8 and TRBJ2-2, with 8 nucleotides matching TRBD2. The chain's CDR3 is CASSLIIAGYTGELFF. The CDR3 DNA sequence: TGTGCCAGCAGCTTAATAATAGCGGGGTACACCGGGGAGCTGTTTTTT. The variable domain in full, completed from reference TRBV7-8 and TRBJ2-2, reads GAGVSQSPRYKVAKRGQDVALRCDPISGHVSLFWYQQALGQGPEFLTYFQNEAQLDKSGLPSDRFFAERPEGSVSTLKIQRTQQEDSAVYLCASSLIIAGYTGELFFGEGSRLTVL.